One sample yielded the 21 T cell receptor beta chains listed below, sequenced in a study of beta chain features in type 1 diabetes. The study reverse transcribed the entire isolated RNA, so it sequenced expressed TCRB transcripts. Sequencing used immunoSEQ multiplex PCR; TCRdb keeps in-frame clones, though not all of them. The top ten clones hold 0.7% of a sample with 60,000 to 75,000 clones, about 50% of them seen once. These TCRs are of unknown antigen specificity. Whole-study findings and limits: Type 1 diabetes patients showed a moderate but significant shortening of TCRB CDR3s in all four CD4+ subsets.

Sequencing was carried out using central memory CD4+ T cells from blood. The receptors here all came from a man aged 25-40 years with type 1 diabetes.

CDR3 nucleotides: TGCGCCAGCGGGAGACTAGCGGGGGGGAGCACAGATACGCAGTATTTT. This translates into CASGRLAGGSTDTQYF. The chain recombines TRBV10-2 with TRBJ2-3; 14 bases map to TRBD2. The CDR3 totals 16 residues. From germline, CDR1 is WSHSY and CDR2 SAAADI. J gave up 0 bases and V 8 bases, and 4 bases lay outside the gene matches.

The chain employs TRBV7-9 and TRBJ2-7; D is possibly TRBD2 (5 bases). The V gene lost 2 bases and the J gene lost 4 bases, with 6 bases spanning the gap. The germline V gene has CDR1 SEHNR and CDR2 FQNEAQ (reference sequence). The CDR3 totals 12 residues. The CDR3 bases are TGTGCCAGCAGCTTATCGGGGTACGAGCAGTACTTC. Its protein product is CASSLSGYEQYF.

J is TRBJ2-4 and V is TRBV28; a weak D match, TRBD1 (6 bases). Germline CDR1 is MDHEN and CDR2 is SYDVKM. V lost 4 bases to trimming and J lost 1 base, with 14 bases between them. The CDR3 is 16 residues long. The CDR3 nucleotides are TGTGCCAGCAGTTCCCCAGGGGAAGGGGCCAAAAACATTCAGTACTTC. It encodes CASSSPGEGAKNIQYF.

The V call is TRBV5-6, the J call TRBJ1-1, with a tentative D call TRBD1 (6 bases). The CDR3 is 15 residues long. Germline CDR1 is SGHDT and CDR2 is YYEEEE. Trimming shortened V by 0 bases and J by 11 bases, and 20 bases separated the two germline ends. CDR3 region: CASSLGTLQGLIAFF. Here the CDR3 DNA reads TGTGCCAGCAGCTTGGGAACCCTACAGGGTTTGATTGCTTTCTTT.

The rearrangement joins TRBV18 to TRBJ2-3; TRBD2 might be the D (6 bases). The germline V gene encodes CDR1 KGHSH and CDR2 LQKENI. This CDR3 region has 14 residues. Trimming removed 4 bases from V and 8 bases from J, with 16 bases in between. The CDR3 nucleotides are TGTGCCAGCTCACTCTCTAGCGCATCCTTTACGCAGTATTTT. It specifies CASSLSSASFTQYF.

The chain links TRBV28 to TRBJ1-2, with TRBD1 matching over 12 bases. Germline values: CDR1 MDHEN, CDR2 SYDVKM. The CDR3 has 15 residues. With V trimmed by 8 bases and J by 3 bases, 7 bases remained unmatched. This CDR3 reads CASLSGQGADYGYTF. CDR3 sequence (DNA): TGTGCCAGCCTCTCGGGACAGGGGGCTGACTATGGCTACACCTTC.

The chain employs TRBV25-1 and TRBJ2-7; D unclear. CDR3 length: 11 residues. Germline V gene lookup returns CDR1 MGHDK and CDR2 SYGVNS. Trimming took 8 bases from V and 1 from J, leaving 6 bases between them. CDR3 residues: CASQASYEQYF. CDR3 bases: TGTGCCAGCCAGGCGTCCTACGAGCAGTACTTC.

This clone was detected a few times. This CDR3 reads CASSSGLGFYEQYF. The CDR3 bases are TGTGCCAGCAGCTCGGGACTAGGATTCTACGAGCAGTACTTC. This chain connects TRBV7-2 to TRBJ2-7, with 8 bases identical to TRBD2. The CDR3 runs to 14 residues. Trimming removed 4 bases from V and 3 bases from J; junction bases left unmatched: 5. Per the germline V gene, CDR1 is SGHTA and CDR2 is FQGNSA.

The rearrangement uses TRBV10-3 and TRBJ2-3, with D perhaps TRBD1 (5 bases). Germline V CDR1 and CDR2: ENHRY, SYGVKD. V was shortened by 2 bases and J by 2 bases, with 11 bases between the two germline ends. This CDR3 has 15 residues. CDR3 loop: CAISETGSDTDTQYF. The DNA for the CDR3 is TGTGCCATCAGTGAGACAGGCAGCGACACAGATACGCAGTATTTT.

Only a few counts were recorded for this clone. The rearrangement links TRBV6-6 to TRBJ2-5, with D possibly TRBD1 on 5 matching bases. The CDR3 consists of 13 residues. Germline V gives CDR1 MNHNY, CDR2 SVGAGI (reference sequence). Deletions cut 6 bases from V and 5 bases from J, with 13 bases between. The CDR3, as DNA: TGTGCCAGCAGGGTGGACATCCTTGAGACCCAGTACTTC. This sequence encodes CASRVDILETQYF.

The CDR3 is CASGTGGAPSYEQYF. CDR3 DNA: TGTGCCAGCGGAACAGGGGGCGCACCCTCCTACGAGCAGTACTTC. The chain has TRBV6-1 and TRBJ2-7; 9 bases are a match to TRBD1. The V gene end was trimmed by 8 bases and the J gene end by 0 bases; junction bases not matched to a gene: 8. Germline V CDR1 and CDR2: MNHNS, SASEGT. CDR3 length equals 15 residues.

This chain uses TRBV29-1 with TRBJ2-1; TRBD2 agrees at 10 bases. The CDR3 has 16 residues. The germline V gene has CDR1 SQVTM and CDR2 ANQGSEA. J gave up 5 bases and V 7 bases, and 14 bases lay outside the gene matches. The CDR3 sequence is CSAGRIKAGGDNEQFF. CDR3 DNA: TGCAGCGCTGGGCGAATAAAAGCGGGAGGGGACAATGAGCAGTTCTTC.

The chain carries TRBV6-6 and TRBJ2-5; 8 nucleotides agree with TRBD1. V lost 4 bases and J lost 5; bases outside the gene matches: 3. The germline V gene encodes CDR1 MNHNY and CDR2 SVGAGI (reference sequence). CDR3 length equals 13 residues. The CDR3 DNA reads TGTGCCAGCAGTTCGGACAGGGTGGAGACCCAGTACTTC. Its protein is CASSSDRVETQYF.

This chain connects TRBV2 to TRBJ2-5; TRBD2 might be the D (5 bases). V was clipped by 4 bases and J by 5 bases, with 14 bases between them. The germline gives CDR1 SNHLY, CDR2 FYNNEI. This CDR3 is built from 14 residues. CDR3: CASSVSGSQETQYF. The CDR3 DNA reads TGTGCCAGCAGTGTATCGGGGTCCCAGGAGACCCAGTACTTC.

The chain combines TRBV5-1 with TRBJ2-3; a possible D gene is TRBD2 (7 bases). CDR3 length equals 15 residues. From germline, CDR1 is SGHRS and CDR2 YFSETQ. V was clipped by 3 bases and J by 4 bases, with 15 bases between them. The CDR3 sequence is CASSSLGGGADTQYF. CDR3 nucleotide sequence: TGCGCCAGCAGCTCCCTTGGAGGGGGGGCAGATACGCAGTATTTT.

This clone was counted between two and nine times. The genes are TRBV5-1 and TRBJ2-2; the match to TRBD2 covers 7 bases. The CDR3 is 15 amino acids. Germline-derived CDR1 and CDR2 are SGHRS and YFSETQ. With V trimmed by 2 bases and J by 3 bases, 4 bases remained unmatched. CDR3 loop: CASSFDSGYTGELFF. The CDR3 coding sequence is TGCGCCAGCAGCTTCGATAGCGGGTACACCGGGGAGCTGTTTTTT.

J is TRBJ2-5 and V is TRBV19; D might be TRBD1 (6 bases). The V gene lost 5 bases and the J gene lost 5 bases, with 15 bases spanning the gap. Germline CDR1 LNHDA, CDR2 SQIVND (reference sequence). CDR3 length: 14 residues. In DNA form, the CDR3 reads TGTGCCAGTAGTGCACAGGGAGCACAGGAGACCCAGTACTTC. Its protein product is CASSAQGAQETQYF.

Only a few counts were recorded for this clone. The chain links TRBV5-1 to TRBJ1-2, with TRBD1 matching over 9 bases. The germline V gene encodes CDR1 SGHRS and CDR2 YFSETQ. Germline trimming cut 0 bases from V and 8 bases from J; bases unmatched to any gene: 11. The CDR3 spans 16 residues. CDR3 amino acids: CASSLESTGQGNGYTF. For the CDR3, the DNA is TGCGCCAGCAGCTTGGAATCGACAGGACAGGGGAACGGCTACACCTTC.

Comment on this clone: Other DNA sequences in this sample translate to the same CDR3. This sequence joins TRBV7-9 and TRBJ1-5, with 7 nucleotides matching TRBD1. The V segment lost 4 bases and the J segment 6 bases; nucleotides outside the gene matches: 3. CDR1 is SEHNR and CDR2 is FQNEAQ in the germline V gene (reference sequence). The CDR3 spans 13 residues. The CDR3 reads CASSSDRVQPQHF. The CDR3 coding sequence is TGTGCCAGCAGCTCCGACAGGGTTCAGCCCCAGCATTTT.

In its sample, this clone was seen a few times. CDR3 loop: CASSATSSEQYF. The CDR3, as DNA: TGCGCCAGCAGTGCTACTAGCAGCGAGCAGTACTTC. This chain links TRBV10-2 with TRBJ2-7; tentatively, D is TRBD2 (6 bases). With 4 bases removed from V and 6 bases from J, the gap between germline ends came to 10 bases. Per germline, CDR1 WSHSY and CDR2 SAAADI. This CDR3 has 12 residues.

Here the CDR3 reads CASSLQYSLTDTQYF. Written as DNA, the CDR3 is TGTGCCAGCAGCCTTCAATACAGCCTCACAGATACGCAGTATTTT. This chain connects TRBV7-2 to TRBJ2-3; D unclear. The CDR3 runs to 15 residues. The V end lost 5 bases, the J end lost 2 bases, and 14 bases lay between the germline ends. CDR1 is SGHTA, CDR2 FQGNSA, per germline.